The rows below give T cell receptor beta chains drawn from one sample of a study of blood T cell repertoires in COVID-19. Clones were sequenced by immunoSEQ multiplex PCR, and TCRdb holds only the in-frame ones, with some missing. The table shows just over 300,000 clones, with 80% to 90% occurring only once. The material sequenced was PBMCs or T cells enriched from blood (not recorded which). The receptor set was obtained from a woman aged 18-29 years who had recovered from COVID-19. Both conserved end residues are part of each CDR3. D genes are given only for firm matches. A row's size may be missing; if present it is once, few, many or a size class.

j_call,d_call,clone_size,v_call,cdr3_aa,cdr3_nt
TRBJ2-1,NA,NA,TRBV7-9,CASSSDIYNEQFF,TGTGCCAGCAGCTCGGACATCTACAATGAGCAGTTCTTC
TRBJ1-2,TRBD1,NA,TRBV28,CASLTRDRAYGYTF,TGTGCCAGCTTGACCAGGGACAGGGCCTATGGCTACACCTTC
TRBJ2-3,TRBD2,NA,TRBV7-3,CASSWDYLTDTQYF,TGTGCCAGCAGCTGGGACTACCTCACAGATACGCAGTATTTT
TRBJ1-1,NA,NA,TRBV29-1,CSGTENTEAFF,TGCAGCGGTACAGAGAACACTGAAGCTTTCTTT
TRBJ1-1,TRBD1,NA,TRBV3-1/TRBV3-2,CASSQGQTTGRAFF,TGTGCCAGCAGCCAAGGTCAAACGACAGGGCGAGCTTTCTTT
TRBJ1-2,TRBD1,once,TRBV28,CASTSPGTVNYGYTF,TGTGCCAGCACCTCTCCCGGGACAGTTAACTATGGCTACACCTTC
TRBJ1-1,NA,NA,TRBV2,CASSGLRKMNTEAFF,TGTGCCAGCAGTGGGCTCAGGAAAATGAACACTGAAGCTTTCTTT
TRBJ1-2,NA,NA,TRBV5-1,CASSLNGQTNYGYTF,TGCGCCAGCAGCTTGAATGGACAGACTAACTATGGCTACACCTTC
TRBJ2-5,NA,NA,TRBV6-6,CASTLLATRETQYF,TGTGCCAGCACTCTACTGGCGACTCGAGAGACCCAGTACTTC
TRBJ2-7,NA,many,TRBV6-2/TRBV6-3,CASSQGTLEQYF,TGTGCCAGCAGTCAAGGGACTCTCGAGCAGTACTTC
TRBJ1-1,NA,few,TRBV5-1,CASSLDRANTEAFF,TGCGCCAGCAGCTTGGACAGGGCGAACACTGAAGCTTTCTTT
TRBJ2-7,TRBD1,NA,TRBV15,CATSRWDSYEQYF,TGTGCCACCAGCCGATGGGACAGCTACGAGCAGTACTTC
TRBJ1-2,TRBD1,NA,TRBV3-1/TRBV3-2,CASSQDRWDRTNYGYTF,TGTGCCAGCAGCCAAGATCGCTGGGACAGAACTAACTATGGCTACACCTTC
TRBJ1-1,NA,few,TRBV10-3,CAIRRRDNRNTEAFF,TGTGCCATCAGACGCAGAGATAACAGGAACACTGAAGCTTTCTTT
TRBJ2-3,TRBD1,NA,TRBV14,CASSRTGPSTDTQYF,TGTGCCAGCAGCCGGACAGGGCCGTCCACAGATACGCAGTATTTT
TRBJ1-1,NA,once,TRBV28,CASSLVRMNTEAFF,TGTGCCAGCAGTCTAGTCCGGATGAACACTGAAGCTTTCTTT
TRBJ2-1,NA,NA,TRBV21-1,CASSKAIIRDSGLGEQFF,TGTGCCAGCAGCAAAGCGATCATCCGGGACAGCGGATTAGGTGAGCAGTTCTTC
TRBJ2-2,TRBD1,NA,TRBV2,CASTRDRGGSGELFF,TGTGCCAGCACAAGGGACAGGGGAGGGTCCGGGGAGCTGTTTTTT
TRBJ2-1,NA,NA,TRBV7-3,CASSWTVYNEQFF,TGTGCCAGCAGCTGGACAGTTTACAATGAGCAGTTCTTC
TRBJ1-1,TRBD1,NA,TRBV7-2,CASSMGQGAAFF,TGTGCCAGCAGCATGGGACAGGGGGCAGCTTTCTTT
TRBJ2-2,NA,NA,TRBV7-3,CASSLLGSGELFF,TGTGCCAGCAGCTTATTGGGGAGTGGGGAGCTGTTTTTT
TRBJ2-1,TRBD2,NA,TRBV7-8,CASSLNSRTAGGTSSYNEQFF,TGTGCCAGCAGCTTAAACAGCCGTACAGCGGGGGGGACGAGCTCCTACAATGAGCAGTTCTTC
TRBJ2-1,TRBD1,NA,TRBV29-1,CSVVLDRAYNEQFF,TGCAGCGTTGTTCTGGACAGGGCATACAATGAGCAGTTCTTC
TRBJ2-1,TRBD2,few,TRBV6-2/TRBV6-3,CASSYSNGLAGGDEQFF,TGTGCCAGCAGTTACTCGAACGGACTAGCGGGAGGGGATGAGCAGTTCTTC
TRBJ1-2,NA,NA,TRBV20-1,CSAIRGYGYTF,TGCAGTGCGATCAGGGGTTATGGCTACACCTTC
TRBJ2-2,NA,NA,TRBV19,CASSPQGGELFF,TGTGCCAGTAGTCCCCAGGGTGGGGAGCTGTTTTTT
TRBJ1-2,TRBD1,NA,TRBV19,CASSIPGQGRYGYTF,TGTGCCAGTAGTATCCCGGGACAGGGGCGGTATGGCTACACCTTC
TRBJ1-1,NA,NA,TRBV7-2,CASSLMARGAFF,TGTGCCAGCAGCTTAATGGCCCGAGGAGCTTTCTTT
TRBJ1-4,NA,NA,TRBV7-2,CASSLDSFNEKLFF,TGTGCCAGCAGCTTAGATTCGTTCAATGAAAAACTGTTTTTT
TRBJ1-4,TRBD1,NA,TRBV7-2,CASSPGGGDEKLFF,TGTGCCAGCAGCCCCGGAGGGGGCGATGAAAAACTGTTTTTT
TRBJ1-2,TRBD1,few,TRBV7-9,CASSQGQALYGYTF,TGTGCCAGCAGCCAAGGACAGGCACTCTATGGCTACACCTTC
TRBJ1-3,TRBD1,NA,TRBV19,CASRIPGQGAPGNTIYF,TGTGCCAGTAGGATACCGGGACAGGGGGCACCTGGAAACACCATATATTTT